This TCR beta chain was documented in a study of cytomegalovirus exposure and HLA in healthy donors. The study, taken as a whole, reports: TCR beta chains numbering under 200 were designated cytomegalovirus-associated. The classifier reportedly diagnosed cytomegalovirus status with high specificity and sensitivity.

Details on this clone: Its target is unknown.

Measured with immunoSEQ multiplex PCR; TCRdb has only the in-frame clones, and not every one. The data hold more than 45,000 clones, with 85% to 90% observed a single time. With V trimmed by 1 base and J by 0 bases, 8 bases remained unmatched. The germline gives CDR1 WNHNN, CDR2 SYGVQD (reference sequence). CDR3 length: 19 amino acids. Input material: PBMCs. The sequence was obtained from a woman younger than 35 in good health and CMV-seronegative. The chain has TRBV10-1 and TRBJ2-7; 14 nucleotides match TRBD2. CDR3 sequence reads: CASSEFYGLAGGVSYEQYF. DNA of the CDR3: TGCGCCAGCAGTGAGTTCTACGGACTAGCGGGGGGCGTCTCCTACGAGCAGTACTTC.